This T cell receptor (beta chain) was recovered during a study of blood T cells in healthy people across ages. Broader study findings: Unsorted PBMC input precluded a conclusive naive versus antigen-experienced comparison. Age brought a roughly linear fall in TCR beta diversity measured per million T cells.

A remark on this clonotype: Its target is unknown.

A J-beta primer mix and a sample-barcoded 5' primer were used in a second PCR of about 7 to 12 cycles. TCRdb recomputed calls from the 5' RACE reads with MiXCR, one row per CDR3 protein. The table lists 700,000 or so distinct CDR3 sequences, roughly 41% of them singletons, with about 32% in the top ten. It was around 10 milliliters of peripheral blood that were drawn from each donor. Per sample, extraction of total RNA gave at least 6 micrograms in every case. This CDR3 is built from 15 residues. Trimming removed 0 bases from V and 1 base from J, with 10 bases in between. In germline, CDR1 is LGHNA, CDR2 YNFKEQ.

Sequences were obtained from blood. The receptor comes from a man of 80 years or more in good health. V and J are TRBV4-2 and TRBJ2-7; a weak D match, TRBD2 (5 bases). CDR3 region: CASSQEEWRSYEQYF. The CDR3 bases are TGTGCCAGCAGCCAAGAGGAGTGGAGGTCCTACGAGCAGTACTTC.